This entry describes one T cell receptor beta chain. Its specificity is unknown. This sample stems from a study of shared clonotypes between healthy human individuals. Study-wide findings and caveats: Measured sharing among donors was expected to vary with sequencing depth. Estimated clonotype richness was generally higher in naive than memory subsets.

Using immunoSEQ multiplex PCR, the repertoire was profiled, and TCRdb retains in-frame clones only, with some absent. The sample has about 710,000 clones, approximately 72% seen once; the top ten hold about 1.8%. V was cut by 3 bases and J by 0 bases, with 5 bases left in between. The CDR3 contains 13 residues. Germline loops: CDR1 SSHAT, CDR2 FNYEAQ (reference sequence). The sequenced material came from memory CD4+ T cells sorted from blood. The subset: CD45RA-negative fraction. The chain carries TRBV7-7 and TRBJ2-5; D remains ambiguous. The sequence derives from a woman between 25 and 40 years old in good health. The CDR3 reads CASSFGHQETQYF. The CDR3 DNA follows: TGTGCCAGCAGCTTCGGCCACCAAGAGACCCAGTACTTC.